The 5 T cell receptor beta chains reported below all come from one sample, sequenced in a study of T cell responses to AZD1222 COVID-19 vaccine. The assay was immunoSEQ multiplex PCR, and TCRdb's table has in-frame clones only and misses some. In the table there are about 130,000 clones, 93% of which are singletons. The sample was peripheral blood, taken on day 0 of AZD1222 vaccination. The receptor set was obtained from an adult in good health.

This CDR3 reads CASSLVGGETQYF. The CDR3 coding sequence is TGTGCCAGCAGTTTAGTGGGGGGGGAGACCCAGTACTTC. This chain links TRBV12-3 or TRBV12-4 with TRBJ2-5; TRBD2 matches at 7 bases. The CDR3 contains 13 residues. V lost 1 base, J lost 5 bases, and 1 base stayed unmatched.

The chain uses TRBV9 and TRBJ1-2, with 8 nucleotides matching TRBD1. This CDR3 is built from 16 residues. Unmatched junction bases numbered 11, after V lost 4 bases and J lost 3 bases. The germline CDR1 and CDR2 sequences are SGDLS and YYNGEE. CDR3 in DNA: TGTGCCAGCAGCCCCCGGGGGTACAGGGGGGACTATGGCTACACCTTC. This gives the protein CASSPRGYRGDYGYTF.

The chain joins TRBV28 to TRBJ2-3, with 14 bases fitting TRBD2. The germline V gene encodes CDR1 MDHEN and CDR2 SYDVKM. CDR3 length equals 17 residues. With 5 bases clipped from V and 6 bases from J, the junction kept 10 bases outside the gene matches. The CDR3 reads CASSPFGTSGSGDTQYF. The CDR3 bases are TGTGCCAGCAGTCCCTTCGGGACTAGCGGGAGCGGGGATACGCAGTATTTT.

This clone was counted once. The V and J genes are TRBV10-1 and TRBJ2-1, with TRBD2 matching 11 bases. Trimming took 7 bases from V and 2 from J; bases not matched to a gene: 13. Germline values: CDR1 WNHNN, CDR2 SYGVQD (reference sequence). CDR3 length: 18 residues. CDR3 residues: CASTRTSGPPEAYNEQFF. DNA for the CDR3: TGCGCCAGCACAAGGACTAGCGGGCCTCCGGAAGCCTACAATGAGCAGTTCTTC.

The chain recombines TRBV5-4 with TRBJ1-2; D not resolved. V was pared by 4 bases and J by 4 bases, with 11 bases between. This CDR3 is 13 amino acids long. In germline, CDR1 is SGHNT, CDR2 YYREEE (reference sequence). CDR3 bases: TGTGCCAGCAGCCAGGACGGACCCTATGGCTACACCTTC. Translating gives CASSQDGPYGYTF.